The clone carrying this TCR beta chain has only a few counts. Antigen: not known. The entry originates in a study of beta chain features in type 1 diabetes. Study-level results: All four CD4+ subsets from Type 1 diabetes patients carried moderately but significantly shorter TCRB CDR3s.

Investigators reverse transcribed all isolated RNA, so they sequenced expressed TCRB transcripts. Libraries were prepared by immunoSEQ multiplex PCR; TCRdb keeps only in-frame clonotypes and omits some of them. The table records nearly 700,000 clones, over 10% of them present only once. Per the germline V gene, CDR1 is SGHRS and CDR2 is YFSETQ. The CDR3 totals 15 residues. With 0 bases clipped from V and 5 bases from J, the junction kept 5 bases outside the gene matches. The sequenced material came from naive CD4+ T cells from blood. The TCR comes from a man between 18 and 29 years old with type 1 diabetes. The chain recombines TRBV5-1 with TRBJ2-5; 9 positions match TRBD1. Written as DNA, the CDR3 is TGCGCCAGCAGCTTGGACAGGGGGCGCGGGGAGACCCAGTACTTC. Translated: CASSLDRGRGETQYF.